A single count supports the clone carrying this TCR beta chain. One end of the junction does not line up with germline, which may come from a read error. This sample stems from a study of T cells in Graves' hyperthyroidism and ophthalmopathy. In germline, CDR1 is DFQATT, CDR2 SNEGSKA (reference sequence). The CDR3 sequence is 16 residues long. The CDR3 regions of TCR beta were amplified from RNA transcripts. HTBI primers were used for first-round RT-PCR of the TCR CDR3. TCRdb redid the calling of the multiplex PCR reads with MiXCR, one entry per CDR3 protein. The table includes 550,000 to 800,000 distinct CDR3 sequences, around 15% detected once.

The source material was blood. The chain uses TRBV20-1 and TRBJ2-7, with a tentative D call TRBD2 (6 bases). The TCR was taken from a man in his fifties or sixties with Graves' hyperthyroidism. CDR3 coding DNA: TGCTGTGCTAGAGATTGGTCGGGACTCGAATTCTACGAGCAGTACTTC. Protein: CCARDWSGLEFYEQYF.